The TCR beta chain under discussion was sequenced for a study of molecular identifiers for immune sequencing clone quantification. The CDR3 spans 17 residues. Per the germline V gene, CDR1 is SEHNR and CDR2 is FQNEAQ (reference sequence). The trim removed 5 bases at V and 4 bases at J, leaving 9 bases unmatched. This clonotype has ten or more counts. Bulk TCR libraries were made with methods that had been previously described and with listed TCR primers. MiXCR, run by TCRdb on the PCR reads, gives a single entry per CDR3 protein. Among under 600,000 distinct CDR3 sequences listed, about a quarter were seen once.

The sequencing input was naive CD8+ T cells from blood, with Jurkat cell RNA spiked in. Documented subset: FACS-sorted CD8+CD4-CCR7+CD45RA+ naive T cells. The gene calls are TRBV7-9 and TRBJ2-7, with TRBD2 identical over 15 bases. The clonotype was recovered from a human donor in good health. Some libraries in this study had Jurkat cell RNA spiked in. The chain's CDR3 is CASSPRTSGRAQYEQYF. In DNA form, the CDR3 reads TGTGCCAGCAGCCCACGGACTAGCGGGAGGGCCCAGTACGAGCAGTACTTC.